The 27 T cell receptor beta chains below all came from one sample that was sequenced in a study of T-cell memory formation after mild COVID-19. Via MiXCR, TCRdb re-called the 5' RACE reads, giving one row per CDR3 protein. The sample contains 150,000 to 200,000 distinct CDR3 sequences, about 15% of which appear only once. Sequenced: PBMCs or a T cell subset sorted from them (not recorded which). These receptors were taken from an adult woman who had mild COVID-19 (a few samples of this study predate the infection). Cell type and time point are not known.

This clonotype was seen only a few times. The J gene is TRBJ2-5, the V gene TRBV5-1, with 7 bases identical to TRBD1. Germline CDR1 reads SGHRS; CDR2 reads YFSETQ. This CDR3 contains 14 residues. J lost 1 base, V lost 4 bases, and 4 bases had no gene match. CDR3: CASSGGTAQETQYF. The CDR3 DNA follows: TGCGCCAGCAGCGGTGGGACAGCCCAAGAGACCCAGTACTTC.

The chain combines TRBV6-5 with TRBJ2-7; D tentatively reads TRBD1 or TRBD2 (6 bases each). In germline, CDR1 is MNHEY, CDR2 SVGAGI. V was shortened by 7 bases and J by 2 bases, with 21 bases between the two germline ends. The CDR3 contains 16 residues. This chain's CDR3 is CASTPGGPTATYEQYF. As DNA, the CDR3 is TGTGCCAGCACCCCCGGGGGCCCGACCGCAACCTACGAGCAGTACTTC.

This clonotype occurred a few times. The chain joins TRBV18 to TRBJ2-7, with 7 bases aligning to TRBD1. In germline, CDR1 is KGHSH, CDR2 LQKENI. The trim removed 5 bases at V and 5 bases at J, leaving 9 bases unmatched. The CDR3 is 14 amino acids. The CDR3, as DNA: TGTGCCAGCTCAACCCGGACAGGTCGGAACGAGCAGTACTTC. Translated: CASSTRTGRNEQYF.

This chain links TRBV3-1 with TRBJ2-6, with D hard to call. The CDR3 runs to 12 residues. CDR1 LGHDT and CDR2 YNNKEL come from the germline V gene (reference sequence). V was cut by 5 bases and J by 6 bases, with 5 bases left in between. The CDR3 coding sequence is TGTGCCAGCAGCTACGAGGCCAACGTCCTGACTTTC. Its protein product is CASSYEANVLTF.

The chain couples TRBV7-8 to TRBJ1-2, with D possibly being TRBD1 (5 bases). The CDR3 runs 16 residues. CDR1 is SGHVS and CDR2 is FQNEAQ in the germline V gene. V lost 1 base and J 2 bases, leaving 14 bases between the germline ends. CDR3 bases: TGTGCCAGCAGCTTAGGGGGCGCGTCCCCAAACTATGGCTACACCTTC. Its protein is CASSLGGASPNYGYTF. The complete variable domain, with remaining parts taken from reference TRBV7-8 and TRBJ1-2, reads GAGVSQSPRYKVAKRGQDVALRCDPISGHVSLFWYQQALGQGPEFLTYFQNEAQLDKSGLPSDRFFAERPEGSVSTLKIQRTQQEDSAVYLCASSLGGASPNYGYTFGSGTRLTVV.

This clonotype was seen more than once but under ten times. The CDR3 is CASGQGPGYTF. CDR3 DNA sequence: TGTGCCAGCGGACAGGGGCCCGGCTACACCTTC. The chain has TRBV6-2 or TRBV6-3 and TRBJ1-2; 9 bases are a match to TRBD1. The CDR3 spans 11 residues. Germline lookup yields CDR1 MNHEY and CDR2 SVGEGT. V dropped 8 bases and J dropped 8; count of bases not matched to a gene: 3.

This clonotype has just a few counts. This sequence joins TRBV27 and TRBJ2-1; 10 nucleotides match TRBD2. The CDR3 loop spans 16 amino acids. Germline CDR1 and CDR2: MNHEY and SMNVEV (reference sequence). V dropped 5 bases and J dropped 6; count of bases not matched to a gene: 10. The CDR3 here is CASSGIGLAERNEQFF. The DNA for the CDR3 is TGTGCCAGCAGTGGAATTGGACTAGCGGAGCGCAATGAGCAGTTCTTC.

This clonotype was recorded at least ten times. The chain is built from TRBV25-1 and TRBJ2-7; D might be TRBD1 or TRBD2, each matching 5 bases. The DNA matches TRBJ2-5 better at its end, which makes the J call doubtful. CDR1 is MGHDK, CDR2 SYGVNS, per germline. CDR3 length: 18 residues. Here the CDR3 DNA reads TGTGCCAGCAGTGAACCCGGGCCTACGACGGGGCGCCCTACGACCCAGTACTTC. This codes for CASSEPGPTTGRPTTQYF.

This clonotype came up a few times. The CDR3 loop reads CASSPAGTSNEKLFF. In DNA form, the CDR3 reads TGTGCCAGCAGCCCCGCCGGGACCTCCAATGAAAAACTGTTTTTT. The chain has TRBV7-2 and TRBJ1-4, with D possibly being TRBD1 (5 bases). The germline V gene has CDR1 SGHTA and CDR2 FQGNSA. The CDR3 consists of 15 residues. V lost 5 bases to trimming and J lost 5 bases, with 15 bases between them. Full variable domain (rest looked up from reference TRBV7-2 and TRBJ1-4): GAGVSQSPSNKVTEKGKDVELRCDPISGHTALYWYRQSLGQGLEFLIYFQGNSAPDKSGLPSDRFSAERTGGSVSTLTIQRTQQEDSAVYLCASSPAGTSNEKLFFGSGTQLSVL.

J is TRBJ1-2 and V is TRBV6-5, with D perhaps TRBD1 (6 bases). CDR3 length equals 15 residues. Per the germline V gene, CDR1 is MNHEY and CDR2 is SVGAGI. V gave up 2 bases and J gave up 7 bases, with 17 bases separating them. The CDR3 region is CASSYGNRVLTGYTF. Written as DNA, the CDR3 is TGTGCCAGCAGTTACGGAAACAGGGTGTTGACTGGCTACACCTTC.

The rearrangement uses TRBV14 and TRBJ1-2; D not resolved. The CDR3 spans 13 residues. V was pared by 1 base and J by 4 bases, with 7 bases between. The germline V gene encodes CDR1 SGHDN and CDR2 FVKESK. CDR3 nucleotide sequence: TGTGCCAGCAGCCAAGTCTCTCTCTATGGCTACACCTTC. Its protein is CASSQVSLYGYTF.

V usage is TRBV5-1 and J usage is TRBJ1-1; D call uncertain. The CDR3 covers 17 residues. Germline CDR1 is SGHRS and CDR2 is YFSETQ. Trimming stripped 0 bases from V and 0 bases from J, with 15 bases between. The CDR3 nucleotides are TGCGCCAGCAGCTTGGACCCAACGGCTACAATGAACACTGAAGCTTTCTTT. As protein: CASSLDPTATMNTEAFF.

The gene calls are TRBV6-4 and TRBJ1-2, with 7 bases matching TRBD1. Germline V gives CDR1 MRHNA, CDR2 SNTAGT. CDR3 length: 15 amino acids. J gave up 4 bases and V 7 bases, and 12 bases lay outside the gene matches. CDR3 nucleotides: TGTGCCAGCACGACCATGCCGGGACAGACCTATGGCTACACCTTC. The encoded protein is CASTTMPGQTYGYTF.

This rearrangement joins TRBV7-6 to TRBJ2-1, with D perhaps matching TRBD1 or TRBD2 (5 bases each). CDR1 is SGHVS and CDR2 is FNYEAQ in the germline V gene. Between the trimmed V and J ends, which lost 0 bases and 10 bases, there was a span of 13 bases. The CDR3 sequence is 14 residues long. The CDR3 DNA follows: TGTGCCAGCAGCTTAGCGGTGGACTGGACAGAGCAGTTCTTC. Translation: CASSLAVDWTEQFF.

The chain's CDR3 is CARTTSGVYNEQFF. The CDR3 nucleotides read TGTGCCCGCACAACTAGCGGGGTTTACAATGAGCAGTTCTTC. The rearrangement uses TRBV2 and TRBJ2-1, with 10 positions matching TRBD2. CDR3 length: 14 amino acids. Looked up from germline, CDR1 is SNHLY and CDR2 is FYNNEI. J was trimmed by 4 bases and V by 11 bases; bases with no gene match: 8. Complete variable domain (other parts from reference TRBV2 and TRBJ2-1): EPEVTQTPSHQVTQMGQEVILRCVPISNHLYFYWYRQILGQKVEFLVSFYNNEISEKSEIFDDQFSVERPDGSNFTLKIRSTKLEDSAMYFCARTTSGVYNEQFFGPGTRLTVL.

The chain recombines TRBV25-1 with TRBJ2-7; D is undetermined. With 7 bases removed from V and 0 bases from J, the gap between germline ends came to 10 bases. Germline-derived CDR1 and CDR2 are MGHDK and SYGVNS. The CDR3 covers 13 residues. CDR3 amino acids: CASTKRYSYEQYF. The CDR3 region has the DNA TGTGCCAGCACCAAACGCTACTCCTACGAGCAGTACTTC.

In its sample, this clonotype was seen a few times. V gene TRBV5-1 combines with J gene TRBJ2-3, with unresolved D. Germline loops: CDR1 SGHRS, CDR2 YFSETQ. V lost 0 bases, J lost 5 bases, and 7 bases lay in between. The CDR3 is 13 amino acids. CDR3 DNA sequence: TGCGCCAGCAGCTTGGGTTACGGAGATACGCAGTATTTT. Translating it yields CASSLGYGDTQYF. Based on the CDR3 plus reference TRBV5-1 and TRBJ2-3, the full variable domain is KAGVTQTPRYLIKTRGQQVTLSCSPISGHRSVSWYQQTPGQGLQFLFEYFSETQRNKGNFPGRFSGRQFSNSRSEMNVSTLELGDSALYLCASSLGYGDTQYFGPGTRLTVL.

This chain links TRBV6-5 with TRBJ2-3; TRBD2 is a possible D gene (5 bases). The V gene's germline CDR1 is MNHEY and CDR2 SVGAGI. Trimming pared 6 bases from V and 0 bases from J, leaving 13 bases between. CDR3 size: 15 residues. CDR3 sequence: CASRPGRTSTDTQYF. CDR3 nucleotide sequence: TGTGCCAGCAGACCCGGAAGGACTAGCACAGATACGCAGTATTTT.

This clonotype was recorded at least ten times. The V gene is TRBV5-1, the J gene TRBJ2-4, with D perhaps TRBD1 or TRBD2 (7 bases each). Germline loops: CDR1 SGHRS, CDR2 YFSETQ. The V end lost 0 bases, the J end lost 8 bases, and 9 bases lay between the germline ends. The CDR3 extends over 13 amino acids. DNA of the CDR3: TGCGCCAGCAGCTTGGCAGGGGGGGACATTCAGTACTTC. Protein product: CASSLAGGDIQYF.

The rearrangement uses TRBV6-6 and TRBJ2-7, with unresolved D. The V gene's germline CDR1 is MNHNY and CDR2 SVGAGI (reference sequence). V shed 5 bases and J shed 3 bases, with 14 bases lying between them. This CDR3 has 14 residues. CDR3 sequence (DNA): TGTGCCAGCAGTCTGGGGATATGGGGCTACGAGCAGTACTTC. Its protein is CASSLGIWGYEQYF.

This clonotype was detected a few times. The chain employs TRBV19 and TRBJ1-1; D gene uncertain. V was clipped by 6 bases and J by 1 base, with 6 bases between them. CDR1 and CDR2 from the germline V gene are LNHDA and SQIVND (reference sequence). The CDR3 totals 12 residues. The CDR3 loop reads CASRMGNTEAFF. CDR3 nucleotide sequence: TGTGCCAGTAGAATGGGGAACACTGAAGCTTTCTTT.

In this sample, this clonotype turned up a few times. The CDR3 loop is CSVMTGGFSSYEQYF. The DNA of the CDR3 is TGCAGCGTGATGACAGGGGGTTTTTCCTCCTACGAGCAGTACTTC. This rearrangement joins TRBV29-1 to TRBJ2-7; 9 bases are a match to TRBD1. Germline trimming cut 6 bases from V and 0 bases from J; bases unmatched to any gene: 9. The germline CDR1 and CDR2 sequences are SQVTM and ANQGSEA. The CDR3 consists of 15 residues.

The chain has TRBV6-4 and TRBJ2-1; D ambiguous. Germline V gene data show CDR1 as MRHNA and CDR2 as SNTAGT. V was pared by 0 bases and J by 15 bases, with 12 bases between. The CDR3 loop spans 12 amino acids. The CDR3 sequence is CASSDSGPRLFF. CDR3 nucleotides: TGTGCCAGCAGTGACTCGGGCCCGCGATTGTTCTTC.

The CDR3 nucleotides are TGTGCCACCAGCAGAGATCGGAGGAACTACGAGCAGTACTTC. Its protein product is CATSRDRRNYEQYF. The chain uses TRBV15 and TRBJ2-7; D might be TRBD2 (5 bases). CDR3 size: 14 residues. Deletions cut 0 bases from V and 3 bases from J, with 9 bases between. Germline V lookup: CDR1 LNHNV, CDR2 YYDKDF (reference sequence).

The chain has TRBV12-3 or TRBV12-4 and TRBJ2-5; D is perhaps TRBD1 (5 bases). Trimming took off 4 bases at V and 5 bases at J, with 8 bases between the two ends. The CDR3 has 12 residues. CDR3 nucleotide sequence: TGTGCCAGCAGTTCAGGGTTTGAGACCCAGTACTTC. Its translation is CASSSGFETQYF.

This clonotype was seen a few times. This chain uses TRBV4-1 with TRBJ2-2, with unresolved D. The length of the CDR3 is 15 residues. The germline V and J ends were trimmed by 1 base and 5 bases, with 11 bases remaining between them. Germline CDR1 and CDR2: MGHRA and YSYEKL. The CDR3 protein is CASSQVGWGTGELFF. The DNA for the CDR3 is TGCGCCAGCAGCCAAGTGGGATGGGGAACCGGGGAGCTGTTTTTT.

This chain connects TRBV6-1 to TRBJ2-4, with 10 bases lining up with TRBD1. V gave up 3 bases and J gave up 13 bases; unmatched junction bases: 3. From germline, CDR1 is MNHNS and CDR2 SASEGT. The CDR3 is 12 residues long. CDR3 protein: CASSDGTGDQYF. CDR3 in DNA: TGTGCCAGCAGTGACGGGACAGGGGACCAGTACTTC.